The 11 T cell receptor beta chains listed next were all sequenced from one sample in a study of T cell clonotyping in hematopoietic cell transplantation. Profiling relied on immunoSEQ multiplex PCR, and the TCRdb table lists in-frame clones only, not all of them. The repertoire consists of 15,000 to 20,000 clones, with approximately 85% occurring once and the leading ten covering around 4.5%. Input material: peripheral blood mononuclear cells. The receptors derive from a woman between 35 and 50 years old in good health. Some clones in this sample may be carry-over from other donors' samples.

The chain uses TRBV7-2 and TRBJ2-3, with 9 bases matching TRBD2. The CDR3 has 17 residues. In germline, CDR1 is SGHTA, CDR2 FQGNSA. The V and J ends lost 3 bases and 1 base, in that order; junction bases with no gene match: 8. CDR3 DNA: TGTGCCAGCAGCTTCAGGGGCTTAGCGGGAGGCACAGATACGCAGTATTTT. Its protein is CASSFRGLAGGTDTQYF.

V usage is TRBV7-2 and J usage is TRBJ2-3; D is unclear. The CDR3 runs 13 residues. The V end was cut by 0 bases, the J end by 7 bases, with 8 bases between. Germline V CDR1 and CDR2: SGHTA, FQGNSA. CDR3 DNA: TGTGCCAGCAGCTTAGCTGAGCACAATACGCAGTATTTT. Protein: CASSLAEHNTQYF. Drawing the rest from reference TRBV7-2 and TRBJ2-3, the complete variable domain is GAGVSQSPSNKVTEKGKDVELRCDPISGHTALYWYRQSLGQGLEFLIYFQGNSAPDKSGLPSDRFSAERTGGSVSTLTIQRTQQEDSAVYLCASSLAEHNTQYFGPGTRLTVL.

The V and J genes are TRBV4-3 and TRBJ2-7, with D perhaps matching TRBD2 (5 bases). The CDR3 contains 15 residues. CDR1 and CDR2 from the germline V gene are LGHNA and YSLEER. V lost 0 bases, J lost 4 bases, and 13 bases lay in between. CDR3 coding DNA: TGCGCCAGCAGCCAAGAGTTCGCCCGGGGTTACGAGCAGTACTTC. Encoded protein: CASSQEFARGYEQYF.

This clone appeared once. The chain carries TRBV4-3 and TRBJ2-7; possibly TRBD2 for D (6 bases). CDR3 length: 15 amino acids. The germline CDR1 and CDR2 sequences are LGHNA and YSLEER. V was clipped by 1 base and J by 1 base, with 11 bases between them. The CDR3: CASSQGPGGSYEQYF. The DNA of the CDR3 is TGCGCCAGCAGCCAAGGGCCAGGAGGGTCCTACGAGCAGTACTTC.

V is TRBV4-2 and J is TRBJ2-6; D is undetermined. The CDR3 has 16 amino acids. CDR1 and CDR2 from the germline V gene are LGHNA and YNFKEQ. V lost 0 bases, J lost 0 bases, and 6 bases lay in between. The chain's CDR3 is CASSQDFFSGANVLTF. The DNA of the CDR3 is TGTGCCAGCAGCCAAGATTTCTTCTCTGGGGCCAACGTCCTGACTTTC.

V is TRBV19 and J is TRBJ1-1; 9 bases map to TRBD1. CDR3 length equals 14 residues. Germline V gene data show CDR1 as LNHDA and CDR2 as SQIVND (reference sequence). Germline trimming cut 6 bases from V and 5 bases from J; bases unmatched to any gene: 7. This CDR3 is CASRPDRGKTEAFF. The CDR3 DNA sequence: TGTGCCAGTAGGCCGGACAGGGGAAAAACTGAAGCTTTCTTT.

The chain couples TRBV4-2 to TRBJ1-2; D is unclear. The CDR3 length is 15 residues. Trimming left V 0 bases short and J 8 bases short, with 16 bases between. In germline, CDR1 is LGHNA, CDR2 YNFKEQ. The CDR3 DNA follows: TGTGCCAGCAGCCAAGATGCCACCTATCGAAGGGGCTACACCTTC. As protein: CASSQDATYRRGYTF.

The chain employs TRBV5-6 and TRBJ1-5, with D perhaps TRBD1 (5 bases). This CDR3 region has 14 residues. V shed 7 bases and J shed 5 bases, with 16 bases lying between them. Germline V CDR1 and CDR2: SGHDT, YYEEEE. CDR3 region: CASAYQGAHQPQHF. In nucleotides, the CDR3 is TGTGCCAGCGCTTACCAGGGAGCTCATCAGCCCCAGCATTTT.

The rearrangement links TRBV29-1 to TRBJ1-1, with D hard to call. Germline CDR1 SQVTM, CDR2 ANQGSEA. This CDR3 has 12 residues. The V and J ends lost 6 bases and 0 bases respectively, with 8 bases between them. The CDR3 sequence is CSVYTVNTEAFF. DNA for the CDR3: TGCAGCGTGTATACAGTGAACACTGAAGCTTTCTTT.

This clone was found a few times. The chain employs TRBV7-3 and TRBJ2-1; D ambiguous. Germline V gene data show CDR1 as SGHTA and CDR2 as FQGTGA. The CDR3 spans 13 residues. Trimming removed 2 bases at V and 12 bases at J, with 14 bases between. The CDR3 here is CASSLDRRSMQFF. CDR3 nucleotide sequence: TGTGCCAGCAGCTTAGATCGCAGGTCTATGCAGTTCTTC.

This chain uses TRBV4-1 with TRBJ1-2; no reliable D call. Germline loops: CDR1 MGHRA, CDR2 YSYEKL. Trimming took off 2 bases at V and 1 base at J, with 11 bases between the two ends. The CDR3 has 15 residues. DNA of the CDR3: TGCGCCAGCAGCCAACTATCCGGGGTTAACTATGGCTACACCTTC. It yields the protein CASSQLSGVNYGYTF.